Described below is a single TCR beta chain sequence and its context. The antigen is undetermined. The CDR3 consists of 18 residues. After removal of 0 bases from V and 3 bases from J, the junction contained 6 bases not matched to a gene. Germline V gene lookup returns CDR1 LGHNA and CDR2 YNFKEQ. This record belongs to a study of cytomegalovirus exposure and HLA in healthy donors. Study results and caveats: V- and J-gene trimming of TCR beta was linked (in a later analysis) to a missense DCLRE1C variant.

Researchers ran the PCR with 60 Vbeta and 13 Jbeta primers. Here immunoSEQ multiplex PCR was the method, and the copy in TCRdb shows in-frame clones only, minus some. The sample records some 190,000 clones, around 90% being singletons. V is TRBV4-2 and J is TRBJ2-1; 12 positions match TRBD2. The sequencing input was PBMCs. The sequence came from a woman between 18 and 29 years old in good health and CMV-seronegative. The CDR3 is CASSQDPQTSGGYNEQFF. CDR3 nucleotide sequence: TGTGCCAGCAGCCAAGATCCCCAGACTAGCGGGGGCTACAATGAGCAGTTCTTC.